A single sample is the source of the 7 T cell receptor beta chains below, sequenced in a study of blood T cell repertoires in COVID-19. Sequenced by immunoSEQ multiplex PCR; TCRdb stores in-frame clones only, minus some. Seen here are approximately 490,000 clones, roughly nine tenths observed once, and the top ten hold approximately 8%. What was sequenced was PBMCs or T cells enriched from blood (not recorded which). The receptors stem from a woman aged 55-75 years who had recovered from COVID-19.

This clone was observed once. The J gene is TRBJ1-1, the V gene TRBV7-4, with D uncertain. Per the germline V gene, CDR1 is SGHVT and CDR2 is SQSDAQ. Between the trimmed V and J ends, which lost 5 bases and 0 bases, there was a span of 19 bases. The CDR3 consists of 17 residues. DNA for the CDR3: TGTGCCAGCAGCGCCGCTTGGCCAGGCGTCATGAACACTGAAGCTTTCTTT. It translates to CASSAAWPGVMNTEAFF. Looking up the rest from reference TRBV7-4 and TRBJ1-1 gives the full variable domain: GAGVSQSPRYKVAKRGRDVALRCDSISGHVTLYWYRQTLGQGSEVLTYSQSDAQRDKSGRPSGRFSAERPERSVSTLKIQRTEQGDSAVYLCASSAAWPGVMNTEAFFGQGTRLTVV.

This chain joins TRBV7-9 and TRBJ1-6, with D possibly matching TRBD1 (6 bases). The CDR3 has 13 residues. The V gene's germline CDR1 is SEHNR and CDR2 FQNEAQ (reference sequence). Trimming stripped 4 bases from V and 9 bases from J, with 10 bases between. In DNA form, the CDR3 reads TGTGCCAGCAGCTCACAGGGTTTTTCACCCCTCCACTTT. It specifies CASSSQGFSPLHF.

DNA of the CDR3: TGTGCCAGCAGCTTAGAAATGGGGCAGGTCTATGGCTACACCTTC. Translated, it gives CASSLEMGQVYGYTF. This chain uses TRBV7-2 with TRBJ1-2; tentatively, D is TRBD1 (5 bases). Trimming pared 1 base from V and 4 bases from J, leaving 13 bases between. CDR1 SGHTA and CDR2 FQGNSA come from the germline V gene. This CDR3 has 15 amino acids. Based on the CDR3 plus reference TRBV7-2 and TRBJ1-2, the full variable domain is GAGVSQSPSNKVTEKGKDVELRCDPISGHTALYWYRQSLGQGLEFLIYFQGNSAPDKSGLPSDRFSAERTGGSVSTLTIQRTQQEDSAVYLCASSLEMGQVYGYTFGSGTRLTVV.

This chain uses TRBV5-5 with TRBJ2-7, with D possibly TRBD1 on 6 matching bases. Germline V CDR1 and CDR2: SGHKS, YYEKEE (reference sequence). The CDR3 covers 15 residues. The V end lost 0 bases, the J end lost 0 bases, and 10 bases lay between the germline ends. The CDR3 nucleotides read TGTGCCAGCAGCTTGGTCCAGGGGCTCTCCTACGAGCAGTACGTC. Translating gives CASSLVQGLSYEQYV.

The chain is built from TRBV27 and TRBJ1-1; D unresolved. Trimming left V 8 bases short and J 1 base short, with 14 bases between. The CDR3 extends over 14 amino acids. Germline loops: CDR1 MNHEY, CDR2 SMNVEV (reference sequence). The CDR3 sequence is CASSRGGKNTEAFF. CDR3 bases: TGTGCCAGCTCCCGGGGAGGGAAGAACACTGAAGCTTTCTTT.

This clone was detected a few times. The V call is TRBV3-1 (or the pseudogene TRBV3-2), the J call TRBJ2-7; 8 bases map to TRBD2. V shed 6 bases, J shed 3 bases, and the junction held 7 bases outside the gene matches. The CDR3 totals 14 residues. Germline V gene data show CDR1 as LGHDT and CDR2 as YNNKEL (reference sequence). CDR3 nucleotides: TGTGCCAGCAGATCCACGCGGGGGGTCTACGAGCAGTACTTC. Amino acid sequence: CASRSTRGVYEQYF.

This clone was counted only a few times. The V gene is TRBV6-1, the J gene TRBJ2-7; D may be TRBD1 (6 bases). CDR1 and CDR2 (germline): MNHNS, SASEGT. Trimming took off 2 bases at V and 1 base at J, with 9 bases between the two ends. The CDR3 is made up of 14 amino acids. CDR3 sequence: CASSETRGSYEQYV. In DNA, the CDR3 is TGTGCCAGCAGTGAAACCAGGGGTTCCTACGAGCAGTACGTC.